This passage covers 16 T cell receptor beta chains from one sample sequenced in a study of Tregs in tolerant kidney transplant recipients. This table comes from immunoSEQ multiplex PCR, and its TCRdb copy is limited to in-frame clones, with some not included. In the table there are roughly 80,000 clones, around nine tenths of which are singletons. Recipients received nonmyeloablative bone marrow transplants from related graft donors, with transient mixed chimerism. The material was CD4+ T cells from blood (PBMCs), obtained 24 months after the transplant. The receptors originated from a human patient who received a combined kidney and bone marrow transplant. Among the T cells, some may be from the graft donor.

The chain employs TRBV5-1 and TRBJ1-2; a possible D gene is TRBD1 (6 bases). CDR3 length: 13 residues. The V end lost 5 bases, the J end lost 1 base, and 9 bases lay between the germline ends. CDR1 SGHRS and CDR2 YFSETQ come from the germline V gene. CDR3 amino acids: CASSYRDNYGYTF. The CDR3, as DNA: TGCGCCAGCAGTTACAGGGATAACTATGGCTACACCTTC.

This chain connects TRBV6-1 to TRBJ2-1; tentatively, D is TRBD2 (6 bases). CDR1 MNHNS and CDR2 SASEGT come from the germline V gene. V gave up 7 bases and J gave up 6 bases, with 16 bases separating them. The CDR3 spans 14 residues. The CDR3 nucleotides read TGTGCCAGCATGAGGGGACTCGTCGTCAATGAGCAGTTCTTC. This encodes CASMRGLVVNEQFF.

The CDR3 coding sequence is TGTGCCTGGAAAGATGGACTAGCGTCGGGCGAGCAGTACTTC. This gives the protein CAWKDGLASGEQYF. The rearrangement uses TRBV30 and TRBJ2-5; 9 nucleotides agree with TRBD2. Near its end, the DNA agrees better with TRBJ2-7, so the J call may be wrong. The CDR3 extends over 14 amino acids. CDR1 is GTSNPN, CDR2 SVGIG, per germline (reference sequence).

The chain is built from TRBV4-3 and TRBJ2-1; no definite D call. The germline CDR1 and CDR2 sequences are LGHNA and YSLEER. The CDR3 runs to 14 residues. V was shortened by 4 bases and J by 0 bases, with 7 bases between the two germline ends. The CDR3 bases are TGCGCCAGCAGCCCAGAGAGCTCCTACAATGAGCAGTTCTTC. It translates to CASSPESSYNEQFF.

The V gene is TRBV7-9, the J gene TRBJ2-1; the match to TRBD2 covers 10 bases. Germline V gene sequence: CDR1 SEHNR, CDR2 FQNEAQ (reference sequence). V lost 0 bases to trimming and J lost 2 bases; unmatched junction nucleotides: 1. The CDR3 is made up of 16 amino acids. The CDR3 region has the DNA TGTGCCAGCAGCTTAGCACTAGCGGGGACCTACAATGAGCAGTTCTTC. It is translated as CASSLALAGTYNEQFF.

CDR3 nucleotides: TGTGCCAGCAGCCAGACCGGGGCAGATACGCAGTATTTT. It is translated as CASSQTGADTQYF. The rearrangement joins TRBV5-4 to TRBJ2-3, with a tentative D call TRBD2 (5 bases). The CDR3 extends over 13 amino acids. Trimming removed 4 bases from V and 4 bases from J, with 10 bases in between. CDR1 is SGHNT and CDR2 is YYREEE in the germline V gene (reference sequence).

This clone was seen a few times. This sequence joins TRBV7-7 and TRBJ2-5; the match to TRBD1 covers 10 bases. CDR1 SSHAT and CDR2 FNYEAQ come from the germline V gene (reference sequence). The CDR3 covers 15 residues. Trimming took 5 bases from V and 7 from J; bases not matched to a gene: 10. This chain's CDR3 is CASSTSSGTGVTQYF. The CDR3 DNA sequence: TGTGCCAGCAGCACAAGCTCCGGGACAGGGGTGACCCAGTACTTC. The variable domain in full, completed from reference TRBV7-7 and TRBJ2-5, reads GAGVSQSPRYKVTKRGQDVTLRCDPISSHATLYWYQQALGQGPEFLTYFNYEAQPDKSGLPSDRFSAERPEGSISTLTIQRTEQRDSAMYRCASSTSSGTGVTQYFGPGTRLLVL.

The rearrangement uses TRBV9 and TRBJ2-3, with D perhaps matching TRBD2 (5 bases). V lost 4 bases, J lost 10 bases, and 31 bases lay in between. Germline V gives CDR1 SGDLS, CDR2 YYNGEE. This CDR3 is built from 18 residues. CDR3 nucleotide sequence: TGTGCCAGCAGCCCCACGGCGGGTAGCGTAAGGGTAGTTGGGGCGCAGTATTTT. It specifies CASSPTAGSVRVVGAQYF.

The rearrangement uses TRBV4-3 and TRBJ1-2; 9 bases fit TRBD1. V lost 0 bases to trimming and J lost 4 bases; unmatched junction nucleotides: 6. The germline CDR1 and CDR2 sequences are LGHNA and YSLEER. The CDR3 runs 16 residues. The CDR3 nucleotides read TGCGCCAGCAGCCAAGACACGGGACAGGGACTCTATGGCTACACCTTC. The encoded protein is CASSQDTGQGLYGYTF.

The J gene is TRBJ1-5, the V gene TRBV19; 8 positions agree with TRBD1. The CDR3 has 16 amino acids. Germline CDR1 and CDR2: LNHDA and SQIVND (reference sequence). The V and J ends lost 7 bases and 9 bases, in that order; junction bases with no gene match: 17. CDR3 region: CASTPPRTGRTGPQHF. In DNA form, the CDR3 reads TGTGCCAGTACCCCCCCCCGGACAGGGCGGACCGGGCCCCAGCATTTT.

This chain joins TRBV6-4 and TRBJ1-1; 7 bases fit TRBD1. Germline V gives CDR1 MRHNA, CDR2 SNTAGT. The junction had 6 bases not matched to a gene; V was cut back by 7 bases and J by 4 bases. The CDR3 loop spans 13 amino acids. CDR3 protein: CASIYRGGTEAFF. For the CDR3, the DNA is TGTGCCAGCATATACAGGGGCGGCACTGAAGCTTTCTTT.

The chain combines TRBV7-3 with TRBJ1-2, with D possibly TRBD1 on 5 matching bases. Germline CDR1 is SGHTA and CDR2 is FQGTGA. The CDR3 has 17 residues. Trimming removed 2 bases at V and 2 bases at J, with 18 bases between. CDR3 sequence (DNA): TGTGCCAGCAGCTTAGGGGCAGGCGGACGTCAGAACTATGGCTACACCTTC. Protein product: CASSLGAGGRQNYGYTF. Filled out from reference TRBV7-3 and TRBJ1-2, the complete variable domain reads GAGVSQTPSNKVTEKGKYVELRCDPISGHTALYWYRQSLGQGPEFLIYFQGTGAADDSGLPNDRFFAVRPEGSVSTLKIQRTERGDSAVYLCASSLGAGGRQNYGYTFGSGTRLTVV.

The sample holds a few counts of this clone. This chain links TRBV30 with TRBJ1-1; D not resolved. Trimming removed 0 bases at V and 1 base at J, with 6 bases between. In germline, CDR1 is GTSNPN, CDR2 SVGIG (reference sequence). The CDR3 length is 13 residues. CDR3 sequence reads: CAWSVTRNTEAFF. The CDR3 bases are TGTGCCTGGAGTGTAACAAGGAACACTGAAGCTTTCTTT.

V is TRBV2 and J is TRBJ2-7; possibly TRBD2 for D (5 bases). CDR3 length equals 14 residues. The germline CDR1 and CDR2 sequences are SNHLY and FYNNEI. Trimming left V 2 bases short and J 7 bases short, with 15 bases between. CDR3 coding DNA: TGTGCCAGCAGTGAAAGATTCGGGGTAGCGGAGCAGTACTTC. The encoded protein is CASSERFGVAEQYF.

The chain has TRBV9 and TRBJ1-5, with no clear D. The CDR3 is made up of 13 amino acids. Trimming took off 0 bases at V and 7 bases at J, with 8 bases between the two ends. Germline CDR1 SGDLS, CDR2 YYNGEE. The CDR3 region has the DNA TGTGCCAGCAGCGTAGATGTGAGCCAGCCCCAGCATTTT. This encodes CASSVDVSQPQHF.

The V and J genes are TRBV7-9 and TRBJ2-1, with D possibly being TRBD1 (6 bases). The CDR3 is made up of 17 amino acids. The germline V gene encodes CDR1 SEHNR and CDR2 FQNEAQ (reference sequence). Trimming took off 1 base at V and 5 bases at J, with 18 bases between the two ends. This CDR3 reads CASSLGIGGRGDNEQFF. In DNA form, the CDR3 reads TGTGCCAGCAGCTTAGGGATAGGGGGACGTGGCGACAATGAGCAGTTCTTC. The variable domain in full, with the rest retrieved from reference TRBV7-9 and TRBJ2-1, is DTGVSQNPRHKITKRGQNVTFRCDPISEHNRLYWYRQTLGQGPEFLTYFQNEAQLEKSRLLSDRFSAERPKGSFSTLEIQRTEQGDSAMYLCASSLGIGGRGDNEQFFGPGTRLTVL.